Listed below are T cell receptor beta chains from one sample, sequenced in a study of tumor and adjacent non-tumor tissue in lung cancer. TCRdb itself ran the multiplex PCR reads through MiXCR, one entry per CDR3 protein. The sample shows some 70,000 distinct CDR3 sequences, around 70% of them seen only once. The sequencing input was distant non-tumor lung tissue. These receptors all stem from a woman aged 50 to 65 with non-small cell lung cancer. The CDR3 runs from the conserved cysteine through the conserved F or W. The D gene is left open where the match is weak. Part of the rows lack a size; the others show once, few, many or a class for expanded clones.

d_gene	v_gene	j_gene	abundance	CDR3nt	CDR3aa
NA	TRBV4-3	TRBJ2-7	NA	TGCGCCAGCAACCAAGAGAGCGCGAACGAGCAGTACTTC	CASNQESANEQYF
NA	TRBV28	TRBJ2-3	NA	TGTGCCAGCAGTCCTCCTTCGGGGATCACAGATATGCAGTATTTT	CASSPPSGITDMQYF
TRBD2	TRBV4-2	TRBJ2-5	many	TGTGCCAGCAGCCCGGGACTAGCGGGAGCATCGGGGGAGACCCAGTACTTC	CASSPGLAGASGETQYF
TRBD1	TRBV6-1	TRBJ1-2	few	TGTGCCAACAGTACAGGGGTGGCCTACTACACCTTC	CANSTGVAYYTF
NA	TRBV29-1	TRBJ2-7	medium-sized	TGCAGCGTTGTCGGTCAGAACTCCTACGAGCAGTACTTC	CSVVGQNSYEQYF
NA	TRBV20-1	TRBJ2-5	many	TGCAGTGCTATGGGGGAGACCCAGTACTTC	CSAMGETQYF
NA	TRBV2	TRBJ2-3	once	TGTGCCAGTAATAAAAGCGGGACAGATACGCAGTATTTT	CASNKSGTDTQYF
TRBD1	TRBV11-3	TRBJ2-3	NA	TGTGCCAACATCTGGCCTGGGACAGATACGCAGAATTTT	CANIWPGTDTQNF
TRBD2	TRBV28	TRBJ2-5	NA	TGTGCCAGCACTCCACCCTGGGGGGGGGAGACCCAGTACTTC	CASTPPWGGETQYF
TRBD2	TRBV20-1	TRBJ2-2	NA	TGCAGTGCTAGAGATCGGTCTCGCGGGAGGAACACCGGGGGGCTGTTTTTT	CSARDRSRGRNTGGLFF
TRBD1	TRBV15	TRBJ1-2	NA	TGTGCCACCTGCAAACAGGGGGCGCATGGCTACACCTTC	CATCKQGAHGYTF
NA	TRBV7-9	TRBJ2-2	few	TGTGCCAGCAGCCATGACAGCAACCGGAACACCGGGGAGCTGTTTTTT	CASSHDSNRNTGELFF
TRBD1	TRBV20-1	TRBJ1-2	NA	TGCAGTGCGAAACAGGGACAGGGGGCTGGCTACACATTC	CSAKQGQGAGYTF
NA	TRBV12-3/TRBV12-4	TRBJ2-3	NA	TGTGCCAGCAGTTTATTACAGAATAACAATCAGCCCCAGTATTTT	CASSLLQNNNQPQYF
NA	TRBV29-1	TRBJ1-2	NA	TGTAGCGTGACATGGGGCGGTGGGTATGGCTACACCTTC	CSVTWGGGYGYTF
TRBD1	TRBV4-3	TRBJ2-7	NA	TGCACCAGCAGCCAAGATTGGCAGGGGGCGCTTAACGAGCAGTACTTC	CTSSQDWQGALNEQYF
TRBD2	TRBV6-6	TRBJ2-5	many	TGTGCCAGCACTATGCGGGAGGATCTGGAGACCCAGTACTTC	CASTMREDLETQYF
TRBD1	TRBV10-3	TRBJ2-2	many	TGTGCCATCAGGAGGGGGACAGGTAACACCGGGGAGCTGTTTTTT	CAIRRGTGNTGELFF
NA	TRBV6-5	TRBJ2-5	NA	TGTGCCAGCAGTTACTCCGTACGGGGCGCGAAGACCCTGTACTTC	CASSYSVRGAKTLYF
NA	TRBV13	TRBJ2-1	NA	TGTGCCAGCAGCCGACTGGGGCAACACTCCTACAATGAGCAGTTCTTC	CASSRLGQHSYNEQFF
TRBD1	TRBV28	TRBJ2-4	few	TGTGCCAGCAGTTTATTTGCGGTGTGGGGACAGGGGGACTTC	CASSLFAVWGQGDF
TRBD1	TRBV29-1	TRBJ1-2	once	TGCAGCGTCATCGACAGGGATTCCTGTGGCTACACCTTC	CSVIDRDSCGYTF
NA	TRBV14	TRBJ1-5	NA	TGTGCCAGCTACCAAGGGGAGTATCAGCCCCAGCATTTT	CASYQGEYQPQHF